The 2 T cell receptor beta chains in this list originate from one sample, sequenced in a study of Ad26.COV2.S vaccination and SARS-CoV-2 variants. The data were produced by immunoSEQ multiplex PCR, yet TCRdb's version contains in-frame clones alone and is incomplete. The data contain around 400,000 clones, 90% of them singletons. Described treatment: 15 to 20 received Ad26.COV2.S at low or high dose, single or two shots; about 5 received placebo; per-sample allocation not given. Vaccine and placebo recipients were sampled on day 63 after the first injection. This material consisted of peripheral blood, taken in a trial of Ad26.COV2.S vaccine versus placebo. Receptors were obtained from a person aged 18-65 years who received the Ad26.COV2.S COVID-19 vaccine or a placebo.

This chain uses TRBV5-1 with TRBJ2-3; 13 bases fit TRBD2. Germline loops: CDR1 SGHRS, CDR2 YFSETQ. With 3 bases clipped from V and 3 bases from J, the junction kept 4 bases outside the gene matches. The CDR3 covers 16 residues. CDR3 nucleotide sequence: TGCGCCAGCAGCTGGGGGACTAGCGGGATTACAGATACGCAGTATTTT. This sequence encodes CASSWGTSGITDTQYF.

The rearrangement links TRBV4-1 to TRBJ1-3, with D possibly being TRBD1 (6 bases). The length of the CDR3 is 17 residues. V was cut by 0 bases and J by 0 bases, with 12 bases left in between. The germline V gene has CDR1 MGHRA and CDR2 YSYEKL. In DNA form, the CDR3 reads TGCGCCAGCAGCCAAGATCCACAGGGAGCCTCTGGAAACACCATATATTTT. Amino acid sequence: CASSQDPQGASGNTIYF.